This T cell receptor (beta chain) was recovered during a study of T cell responses to AZD1222 COVID-19 vaccine. Method: immunoSEQ multiplex PCR; TCRdb's copy keeps in-frame clones and lacks some. The table records approximately 80,000 clones, approximately 90% of them present only once. Study-wide results and limits: CD4 TCRs linked to vaccination spanned spike, dominating at 160-218 and 743-854. Donors were mostly white British, more females; clonal diversity possibly underestimated. Seropositive status at baseline applied to only a handful of AZD1222 recipients.

Note on this clone: What it recognizes is unknown.

The ends were cut back, 2 bases at V and 10 bases at J, with 6 bases in the middle. The CDR3 runs to 11 residues. Germline V gene lookup returns CDR1 MDHEN and CDR2 SYDVKM. This clonotype was obtained from an adult who received the AZD1222 COVID-19 vaccine. The chain recombines TRBV28 with TRBJ2-1; D remains unclear. This specimen consisted of peripheral blood, obtained 28 days after the second AZD1222 dose. CDR3 sequence: CASSLGREQFF. CDR3 bases: TGTGCCAGCAGTTTAGGGCGAGAGCAGTTCTTC.